The present T cell receptor (beta chain) was sequenced within a study of beta chain features in type 1 diabetes. Study at large: Patients looked much like healthy donors when it came to age, gender and cell yields.

Study outcomes and limitations: Type 1 diabetes patients had moderately but significantly shorter TCRB CDR3s in all four CD4+ subsets.

This clone was detected a few times. Its antigen remains unknown. Trimming took 11 bases from V and 2 from J; bases not matched to a gene: 7. This CDR3 contains 14 residues. Per the germline V gene, CDR1 is SEHNR and CDR2 is FQNEAQ (reference sequence). Since all of the isolated RNA was reverse transcribed, expressed TCRB transcripts were what got sequenced. The data were produced by immunoSEQ multiplex PCR, yet TCRdb's version contains in-frame clones alone and is incomplete. The data contain approximately 280,000 clones, about 15% of them singletons. This TCR derives from a man aged 18 to 35 with type 1 diabetes. The sequencing sample was made of naive CD4+ T cells from blood. The rearrangement links TRBV7-9 to TRBJ2-1; 9 nucleotides line up with TRBD1. As DNA, the CDR3 is TGTGCCTCCCTCCGGGACAGGGCCTACAATGAGCAGTTCTTC. Translation: CASLRDRAYNEQFF. Full variable domain (outside the CDR3, taken from reference TRBV7-9 and TRBJ2-1): DTGVSQNPRHKITKRGQNVTFRCDPISEHNRLYWYRQTLGQGPEFLTYFQNEAQLEKSRLLSDRFSAERPKGSFSTLEIQRTEQGDSAMYLCASLRDRAYNEQFFGPGTRLTVL.